This paragraph covers one TCR beta chain sequence. With 5 bases clipped from V and 9 bases from J, the junction kept 10 bases outside the gene matches. Germline CDR1 reads SGHAT; CDR2 reads FQNNGV. The CDR3 extends over 14 amino acids. The sample comes from a study of technical replicates of blood from four donors. Profiling relied on immunoSEQ multiplex PCR, and the TCRdb table lists in-frame clones only, not all of them. The data show 75,000 to 100,000 clones, just over 90% seen once. This clonotype was sampled from a human donor in good health. The chain is built from TRBV11-2 and TRBJ2-1; 7 nucleotides align to TRBD2. The material sequenced was T cells isolated from PBMCs. The CDR3 bases are TGTGCCAGCAGCCTCCCGACTAGCTTCCCTGAGCAGTTCTTC. Translating it yields CASSLPTSFPEQFF.